This T cell receptor beta chain stems from a study of blood T cell repertoires in COVID-19. Libraries were prepared by immunoSEQ multiplex PCR; TCRdb keeps only in-frame clonotypes and omits some of them. The profile shows about 20,000 clones, approximately 88% of them singletons. The CDR3 consists of 13 residues. This clone has a single count. Material: peripheral blood. This sequence originates from a human donor in a cohort sampled during active COVID-19. The chain recombines TRBV1 with TRBJ2-2; whether TRBD1, the table's D call, matches the DNA was not checked. TRBV1 is a listed pseudogene. The CDR3 is CTSRGRGTGELFF. CDR3 nucleotide sequence: TGCACCAGCAGGGGGCGAGGCACCGGGGAGCTGTTTTTT.